This T cell receptor (beta chain) is drawn from a study of identical twins (dated by TCRdb to 2016 to 2017). Looking at the study overall: TCR alpha and beta repertoires from monozygotic twins, unrelated adults of various ages and cord blood were deep-sequenced to test whether fetal clonotypes persist. To rule out contamination, the twin experiments were replicated at different times with different library preparation protocols. What the work shows at the level of the full study, not this receptor alone: Fewer insertions were carried by abundant cord blood beta clonotypes, a similar but weaker trend appeared in young adult naive repertoires, and no such trend appeared in memory repertoires. In monozygotic twins, out-of-frame TCR alpha sharing was systematically underestimated by recombination models, although the models agreed with sharing between unrelated individuals. Out-of-frame TCR alpha sequences shared between twins showed an excess of low generation-probability sequences compared with coincidental sharing between unrelated individuals. Because the same donors could not be followed over many years, the conclusions relied on cross-sectional statistical analysis. Zero-insertion analyses could be partly confounded by invariant T cells such as MAIT and iNKT, though diverse VJ usage argued against such confounding for most clonotypes. A weaker excess of twin sharing was found in beta out-of-frame sequences because the signal-to-noise ratio was lowered by fewer shared sequences.

This clonotype was recorded a few times. No antigen is known for it. Base qualities are not provided; no much larger clone lies one nucleotide away. Only healthy Caucasian donors were included. The twin cohort consisted of three pairs of female monozygotic twins, all aged 18 to 29 years. CD4+ and CD8+ T cell populations were isolated with positive isolation kits from Invitrogen. Preparation of the library involved 5' RACE. The instrument was an Illumina HiSeq 2000. A universal primer binding site was added through template switching, and the final cDNA carried a unique molecular identifier so that TCR cDNA molecules could be counted accurately. Specific primers in the conserved constant-segment region were used to synthesize first-strand cDNA for the TCR alpha and beta chains. To control for contamination, each cDNA library was double barcoded with a SMART-Mk sample barcode plus Illumina barcodes. TruSeq adapter sequences, together with Illumina sample barcodes, were added in two successive PCR steps. The Illumina HiSeq platform was used with custom primers to sequence TCR alpha and beta cDNA libraries. In the source study's methods: Unique molecular identifiers were extracted from raw reads with MiGEC, and CDR3 positions were determined with MiXCR. For each individual, recombination models were inferred using an EM algorithm with the repgenHMM and IGoR tools. The analysis of shared clonotypes was done with the tcR package in R, with sharing normalized by the product of cloneset sizes. Out-of-frame nonproductive sequences were analyzed to study raw recombination free of thymic and clonal selection effects. Using fastp trimming at Q25 and MiXCR clonotype assembly, TCRdb reanalyzed the public sequencing data and kept in-frame beta chains. Every CDR3 protein is listed once, alongside the most common genes and DNA of its rows. The V and J calls were not made by the authors but by TCRdb's processing. The sample profile shows fewer than 550,000 distinct CDR3 sequences; approximately 14% of them were found once. About 0.47% of the sample lies in the top ten.

Trimming removed 1 base from V and 0 bases from J, leaving 12 bases between the germline ends. The germline V gene (reference sequence) provides CDR1 DFQATT and CDR2 SNEGSKA. Counted from cysteine to phenylalanine, this CDR3 has 15 amino acids. CDR3 DNA only is kept here, 45 bases in frame from base 1. This same sample was also part of a study on yellow fever vaccine responses in identical twins. Looking at the second paper: The T cell response to vaccination in identical twins was reported by the authors to appear partly convergent and partly personalized. The study precisely tracked vaccine-responding T cell clones in identical twins.

Rearrangement joined TRBV20-1 to TRBJ2-5, with TRBD2 tentatively as D gene (7 bases match). The sequence derives from a woman between 18 and 30 years old in good health. Sequencing was performed on CD4+ T cells sorted from blood. The sequence in DNA is TGCAGTGCTAGAGGGTGGGGGGGCTACCAAGAGACCCAGTACTTC. Its amino acids are CSARGWGGYQETQYF.